Listed below are T cell receptor beta chains from one sample, sequenced in a study of T cell responses to AZD1222 COVID-19 vaccine. This table comes from immunoSEQ multiplex PCR, and its TCRdb copy is limited to in-frame clones, with some not included. The sample consists of 130,000 to 150,000 clones, 82% of them appearing once. Sequenced material: peripheral blood, taken on day 0 of MenACWY control vaccination. The source is an adult in good health. Both conserved end residues are trimmed from each CDR3. The D gene is left open where the match is weak.

TRBD2,TRBV11-2,ASSRGGQIGSQETQY
.,TRBV18,ASSPPSGFQETQY
.,TRBV12-3/TRBV12-4,ASSVQQGSAF
TRBD2,TRBV5-8,ASSMMTSGGETQY
.,TRBV3-1/TRBV3-2,ASSYRQYNEQF
.,TRBV16,ASSLVAYGYT
.,TRBV5-1,ASSFRGGLDTGELF
.,TRBV6-1,ASSERDPKYGNTIY
.,TRBV5-1,ASSLSGYNEQF
.,TRBV6-1,ASSERSQPQH
.,TRBV7-6,ASSLAARDSPQH
.,TRBV24-1,ATSDLSYGYT
TRBD1,TRBV5-1,ASSLKGQGEGSPLH
.,TRBV19,ATTLGGGSNQPQH
.,TRBV5-1,ASSLSGTFSYEQY
.,TRBV19,ASSTLQGSQH
.,TRBV5-4,ASSPHPTTNEKLF
.,TRBV5-4,ASSIPGARDSPLH
.,TRBV6-5,ASSSPVLNEQF
TRBD2,TRBV5-1,ASSLIPSGGPETQY
TRBD1,TRBV18,ASSQTQGASNQPQH
.,TRBV5-1,ASSQQGSGPDTQY
.,TRBV19,ASSIGGGGPTYEQY
TRBD1,TRBV10-1,ASSVPAGTGWIQSQY
.,TRBV5-4,ASSLGTLSYEQY
TRBD1,TRBV3-1/TRBV3-2,ASGGMTGAFGGYT
TRBD2,TRBV18,ASSLSSGGSYEQY
.,TRBV6-5,ASSAPTGTNEKLF
.,TRBV18,ASSPGQNLNTEAF
.,TRBV15,ATSIRGTYNSPLH
.,TRBV5-1,ASSLARSPNYGYT
.,TRBV12-3/TRBV12-4,ASSSGLDTQY
.,TRBV7-6,ASSPGRGSNTIY
TRBD2,TRBV28,ASSLAGGDNEQF
.,TRBV10-3,AIKAGGDTEAF
TRBD1,TRBV30,AWSVGGTGAVGYT
.,TRBV7-2,ASSLGSAANYGYT
TRBD1,TRBV2,ASSEWDRGYSGEKLF
TRBD1,TRBV20-1,SASRTGLTNYGYT
.,TRBV6-1,ASSEGGHGEQF
TRBD1,TRBV2,ASSEIQQGNNEQF
.,TRBV7-9,ASSLFPGEKLF
TRBD1,TRBV11-1,ASSPAGGQGNYGYT
.,TRBV7-2,ASSLSTRETQY
.,TRBV18,ASSSQGLDTEAF
.,TRBV7-8,ASGGGLQETQY
.,TRBV9,ASSLRQVGGTYEQF
.,TRBV7-2,ASSPFYLNTEAF
.,TRBV19,ASSSRGAYEKLF
.,TRBV5-1,ASSRGQGQAGELF
.,TRBV6-2/TRBV6-3,ASSYSAYEQY
TRBD1,TRBV6-5,ASSSGQGKTEAF